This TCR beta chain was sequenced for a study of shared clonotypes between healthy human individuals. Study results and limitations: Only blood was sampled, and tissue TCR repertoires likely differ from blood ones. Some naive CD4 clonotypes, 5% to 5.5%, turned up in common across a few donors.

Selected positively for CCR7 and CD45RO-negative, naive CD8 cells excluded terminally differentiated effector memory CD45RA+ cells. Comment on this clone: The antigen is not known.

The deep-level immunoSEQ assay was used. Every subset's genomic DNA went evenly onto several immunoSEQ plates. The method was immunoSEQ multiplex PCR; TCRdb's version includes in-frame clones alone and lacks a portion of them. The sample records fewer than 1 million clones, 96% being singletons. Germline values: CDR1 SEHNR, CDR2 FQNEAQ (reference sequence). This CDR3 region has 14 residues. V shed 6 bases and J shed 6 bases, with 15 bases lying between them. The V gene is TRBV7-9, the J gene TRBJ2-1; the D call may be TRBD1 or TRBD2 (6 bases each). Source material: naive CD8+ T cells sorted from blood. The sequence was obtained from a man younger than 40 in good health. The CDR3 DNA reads TGTGCCAGCAGTCCTAGTGGGGGGCTCAATGAGCAGTTCTTC. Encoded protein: CASSPSGGLNEQFF.